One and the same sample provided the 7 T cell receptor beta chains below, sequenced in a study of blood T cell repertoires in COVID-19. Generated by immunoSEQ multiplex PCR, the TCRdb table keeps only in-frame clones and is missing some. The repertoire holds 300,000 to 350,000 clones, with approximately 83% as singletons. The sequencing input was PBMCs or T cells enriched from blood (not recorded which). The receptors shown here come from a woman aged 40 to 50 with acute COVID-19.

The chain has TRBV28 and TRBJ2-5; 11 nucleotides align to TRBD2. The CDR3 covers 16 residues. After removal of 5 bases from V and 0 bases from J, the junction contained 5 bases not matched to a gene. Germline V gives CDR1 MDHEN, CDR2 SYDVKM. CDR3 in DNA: TGTGCCAGCAGTCTCACGGGACTAGCGGACCAAGAGACCCAGTACTTC. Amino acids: CASSLTGLADQETQYF. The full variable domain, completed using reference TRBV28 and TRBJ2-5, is DVKVTQSSRYLVKRTGEKVFLECVQDMDHENMFWYRQDPGLGLRLIYFSYDVKMKEKGDIPEGYSVSREKKERFSLILESASTNQTSMYLCASSLTGLADQETQYFGPGTRLLVL.

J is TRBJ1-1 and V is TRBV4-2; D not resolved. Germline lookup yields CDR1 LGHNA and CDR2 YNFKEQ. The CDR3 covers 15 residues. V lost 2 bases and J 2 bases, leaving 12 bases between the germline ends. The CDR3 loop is CASSQSTDSNTEAFF. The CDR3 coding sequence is TGTGCCAGCAGCCAATCCACGGACTCTAACACTGAAGCTTTCTTT.

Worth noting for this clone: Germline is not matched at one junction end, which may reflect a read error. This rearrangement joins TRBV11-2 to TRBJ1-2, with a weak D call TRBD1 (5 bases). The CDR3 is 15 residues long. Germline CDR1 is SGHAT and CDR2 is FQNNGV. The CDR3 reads CASSLEGRSIYGYTF. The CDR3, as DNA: TGTGCCAGCAGCCTAGAGGGGAGAAGCATATATGGCTACACCTTC.

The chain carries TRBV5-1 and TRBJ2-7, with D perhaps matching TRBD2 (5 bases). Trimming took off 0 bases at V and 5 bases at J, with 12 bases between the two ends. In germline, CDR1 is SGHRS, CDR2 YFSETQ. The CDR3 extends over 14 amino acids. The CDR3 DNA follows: TGCGCCAGCAGCTTGGCCAATCCGAGGGACGAGCAGTACTTC. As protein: CASSLANPRDEQYF.

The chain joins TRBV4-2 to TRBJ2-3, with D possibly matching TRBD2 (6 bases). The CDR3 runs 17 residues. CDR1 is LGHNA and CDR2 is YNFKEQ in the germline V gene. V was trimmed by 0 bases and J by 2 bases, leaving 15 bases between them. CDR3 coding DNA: TGTGCCAGCAGCCAAGAGGCGGGGCAGTCGGTCACAGATACGCAGTATTTT. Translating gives CASSQEAGQSVTDTQYF.

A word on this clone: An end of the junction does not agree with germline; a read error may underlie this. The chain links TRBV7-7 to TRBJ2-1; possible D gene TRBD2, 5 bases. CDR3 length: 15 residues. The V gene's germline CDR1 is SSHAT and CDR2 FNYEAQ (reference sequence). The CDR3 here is CASSSPTDGIHEQFF. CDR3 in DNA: TGTGCTAGCAGCTCCCCGACGGACGGGATCCATGAGCAGTTCTTC.

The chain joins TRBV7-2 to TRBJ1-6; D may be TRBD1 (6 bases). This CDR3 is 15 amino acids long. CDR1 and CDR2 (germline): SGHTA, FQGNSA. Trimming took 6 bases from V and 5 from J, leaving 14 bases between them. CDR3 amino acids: CASRERTEDNSPLHF. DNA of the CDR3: TGTGCCAGCAGAGAACGGACAGAGGATAATTCACCCCTCCACTTT.